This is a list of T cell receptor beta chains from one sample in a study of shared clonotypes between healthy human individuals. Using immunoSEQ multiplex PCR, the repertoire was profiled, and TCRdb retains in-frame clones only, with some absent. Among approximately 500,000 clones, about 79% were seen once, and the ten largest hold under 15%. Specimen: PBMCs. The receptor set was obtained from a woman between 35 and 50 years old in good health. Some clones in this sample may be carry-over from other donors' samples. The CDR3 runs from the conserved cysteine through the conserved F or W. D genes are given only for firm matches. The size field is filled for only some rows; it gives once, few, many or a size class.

cdr3_aa: CASSIGTGAADTQYF
cdr3_nt: TGTGCCAGTAGTATAGGGACAGGGGCGGCAGATACGCAGTATTTT
d_call: TRBD1
clone_size: .
v_call: TRBV19
j_call: TRBJ2-3

cdr3_aa: CASSSDSSSYNEQFF
cdr3_nt: TGTGCCAGCAGTTCCGACTCCAGCTCCTACAATGAGCAGTTCTTC
d_call: .
clone_size: .
v_call: TRBV7-2
j_call: TRBJ2-1

cdr3_aa: CASSDHGNTGELFF
cdr3_nt: TGCGCCAGCAGTGATCATGGGAACACCGGGGAGCTGTTTTTT
d_call: .
clone_size: .
v_call: TRBV10-1
j_call: TRBJ2-2

cdr3_aa: CASSQDDQLYNEQFF
cdr3_nt: TGTGCCAGCAGCCAAGACGATCAACTCTACAATGAGCAGTTCTTC
d_call: .
clone_size: .
v_call: TRBV4-2
j_call: TRBJ2-1

cdr3_aa: CATSRALPYPTNYGYTF
cdr3_nt: TGTGCCACCAGCAGAGCACTCCCATACCCAACTAACTATGGCTACACCTTC
d_call: .
clone_size: .
v_call: TRBV15
j_call: TRBJ1-2

cdr3_aa: CASSLVRGANVLTF
cdr3_nt: TGTGCCAGCAGCTTGGTACGTGGGGCCAACGTCCTGACTTTC
d_call: .
clone_size: .
v_call: TRBV11-1
j_call: TRBJ2-6

cdr3_aa: CASSPLRRHEQYF
cdr3_nt: TGTGCCAGCTCACCACTGCGAAGGCACGAGCAGTACTTC
d_call: .
clone_size: .
v_call: TRBV18
j_call: TRBJ2-7

cdr3_aa: CASRPTGDIIYTF
cdr3_nt: TGTGCCAGCAGACCGACAGGCGACATAATTTACACCTTC
d_call: .
clone_size: few
v_call: TRBV27
j_call: TRBJ1-2

cdr3_aa: CASSDSSGANVLTF
cdr3_nt: TGTGCCAGCAGTGACAGCTCTGGGGCCAACGTCCTGACTTTC
d_call: .
clone_size: .
v_call: TRBV2
j_call: TRBJ2-6

cdr3_aa: CASSPRQGLDTGELFF
cdr3_nt: TGTGCCAGCAGCCCCAGACAGGGGCTGGACACCGGGGAGCTGTTTTTT
d_call: TRBD1
clone_size: few
v_call: TRBV9
j_call: TRBJ2-2